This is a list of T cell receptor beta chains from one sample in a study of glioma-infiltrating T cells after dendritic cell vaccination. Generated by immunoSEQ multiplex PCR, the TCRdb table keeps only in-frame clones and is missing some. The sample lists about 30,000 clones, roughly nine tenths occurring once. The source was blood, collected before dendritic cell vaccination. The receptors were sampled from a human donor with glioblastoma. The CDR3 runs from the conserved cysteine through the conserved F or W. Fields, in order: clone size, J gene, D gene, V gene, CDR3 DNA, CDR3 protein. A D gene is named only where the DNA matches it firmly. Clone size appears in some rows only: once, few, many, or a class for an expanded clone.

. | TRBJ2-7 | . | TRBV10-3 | TGTGCCATCAGTGAGTTACGAGGCTACGAGCAGTACTTC | CAISELRGYEQYF
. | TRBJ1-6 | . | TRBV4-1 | TGCGCCAGCAGCAAGATCCGGGACAAGGATAATTCACCCCTCCACTTT | CASSKIRDKDNSPLHF
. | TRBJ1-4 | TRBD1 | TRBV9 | TGTGCCAGCAGCCCTGGACAGGGGAGAACTAATGAAAAACTGTTTTTT | CASSPGQGRTNEKLFF
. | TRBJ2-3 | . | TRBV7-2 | TGTGCCAGCAGGGCCCTCAGCACAGATACGCAGTATTTT | CASRALSTDTQYF
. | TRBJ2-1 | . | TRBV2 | TGTGCCACAACAGGGATACCCTTAAATGAGCAGTTCTTC | CATTGIPLNEQFF
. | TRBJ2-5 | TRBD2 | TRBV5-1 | TGCGCCAGCAGCTGGGCCGGGACTAGCACCCAAGAGACCCAGTACTTC | CASSWAGTSTQETQYF
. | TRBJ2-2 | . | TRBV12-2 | TGTGCAAGTCGCTTAGACCGGACAGGGGGTCGGGAGCTGTTTTTT | CASRLDRTGGRELFF
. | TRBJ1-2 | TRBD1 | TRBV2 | TGTGCCAGCAGTGGGGGACAGGGAGGGTTTGGCTACACCTTC | CASSGGQGGFGYTF
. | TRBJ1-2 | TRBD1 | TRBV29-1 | TGCAGCGGGCGGACAGGGGGAGAAAACTATGGCTACACCTTC | CSGRTGGENYGYTF
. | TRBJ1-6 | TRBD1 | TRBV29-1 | TGCAGCGTGAAGGACAGGGCCGATTCACCCCTCCACTTT | CSVKDRADSPLHF
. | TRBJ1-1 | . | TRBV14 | TGTGCCAGCAGCCAACAGGGATACACTGAAGCTTTCTTT | CASSQQGYTEAFF
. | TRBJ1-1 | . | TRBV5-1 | TGCGCCAGCAGCTGGGAGGGAAACACTGAAGCTTTCTTT | CASSWEGNTEAFF
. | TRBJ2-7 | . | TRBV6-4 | TGTGCCAGCACATACGAGCAGTACTTC | CASTYEQYF
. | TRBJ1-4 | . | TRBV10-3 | TGTGCCATCAGTAAGGAGGGTGAAAAACTGTTTTTT | CAISKEGEKLFF
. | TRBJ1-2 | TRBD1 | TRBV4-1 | TGCGCCAGCAGCCGACTGTTTTACAGGGGGCCGGCGGATGGCTACACCTTC | CASSRLFYRGPADGYTF
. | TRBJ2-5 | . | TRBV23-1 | TGCGCCAGCAGTCCCCATTTCCAGTACTTC | CASSPHFQYF
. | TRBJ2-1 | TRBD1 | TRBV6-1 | TGTGCCAGCAGTGAAGATACAGGGGTATTCGCCAATGAGCAGTTCTTC | CASSEDTGVFANEQFF
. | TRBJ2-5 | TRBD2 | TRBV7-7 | TGTGCTAGCAGCCCAGTACAAGCGGGGGGCCACCAAGAGACCCAGTACTTC | CASSPVQAGGHQETQYF
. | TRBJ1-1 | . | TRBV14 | TGTGCCGTCCGCCCTGGGGGCGGCTTTTATACTGAAGCTTTCTTT | CAVRPGGGFYTEAFF
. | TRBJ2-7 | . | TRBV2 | TGTGCCAGCAGTAACCCGCCCTCAGGGTCCCACGAGCAGTACTTC | CASSNPPSGSHEQYF
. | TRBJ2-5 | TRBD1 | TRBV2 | TGTGCCAGCACTCGGACAGGGGACTGGGAGACCCAGTACTTC | CASTRTGDWETQYF
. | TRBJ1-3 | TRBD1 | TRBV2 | TGTGCCAGCAGTGGGACAGGGGGGACTGGAAACACCATATATTTT | CASSGTGGTGNTIYF
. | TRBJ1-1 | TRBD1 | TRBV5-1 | TGCGCCAGCAGCTCCCAGGGGGACACTGAAGCTTTCTTT | CASSSQGDTEAFF
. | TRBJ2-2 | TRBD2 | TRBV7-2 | TGTGCCAGCAGCTTTACTAGCGGACCCACCGGGGAGCTGTTTTTT | CASSFTSGPTGELFF
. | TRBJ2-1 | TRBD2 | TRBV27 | TGTGCCAGTTCCCCCGGGACTAGGCACAATGAGCAGTTCTTC | CASSPGTRHNEQFF
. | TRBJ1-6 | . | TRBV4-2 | TGTGCCAGCAGCCAAGCTCTGGGCAGGTGGAATTCACCCCTCCACTTT | CASSQALGRWNSPLHF
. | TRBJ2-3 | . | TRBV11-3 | TGTGCCAGCAGCTTAGCACGGGGGACTAGCACAGATACGCAGTATTTT | CASSLARGTSTDTQYF
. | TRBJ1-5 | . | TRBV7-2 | TGTGCCAGCACCTTGCACATGGATCAGCCCCAGCATTTT | CASTLHMDQPQHF
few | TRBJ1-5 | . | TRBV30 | TGTGCCTGGTCCTTTGTCCGGAATCAGCCCCAGCATTTT | CAWSFVRNQPQHF
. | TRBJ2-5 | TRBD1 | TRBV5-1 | TGCGCCAGCAGCTTTCCGGGACAGAAAGAGACCCAGTACTTC | CASSFPGQKETQYF
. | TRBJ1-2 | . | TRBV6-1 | TGTGCCAGCAGTGAACTTGGGGGCGGCTACACCTTC | CASSELGGGYTF
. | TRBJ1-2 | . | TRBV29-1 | TGCAGCGTTGAAGATCGGGGAGGTGGCTACACCTTC | CSVEDRGGGYTF
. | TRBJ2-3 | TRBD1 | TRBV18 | TGTGCCAGCTCACGACCGGGACAGGGAAGTACGCAGTATTTT | CASSRPGQGSTQYF
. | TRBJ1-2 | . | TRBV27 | TGTGCCAGCAGTTTATTCCGGGAAGGGTATGGCTACACCTTC | CASSLFREGYGYTF
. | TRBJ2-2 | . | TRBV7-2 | TGTGCCAGCAGCCGTGGGACTTCGAACACCGGGGAGCTGTTTTTT | CASSRGTSNTGELFF
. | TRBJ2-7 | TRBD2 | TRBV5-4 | TGTGCCAGCAGCTTACAGTCTAGCGGGGGCTGGAGCTCCTACGAGCAGTACTTC | CASSLQSSGGWSSYEQYF